One sample yielded the 16 T cell receptor beta chains listed below, sequenced in a study of low-dose radiotherapy and immunotherapy resistance in tumors. Primers used for first-strand cDNA, a TRAV- and TRBV-specific set, covered both alpha and beta chains. TCR amplification involved 20 PCR cycles with a constant-region primer and V-primer adapter. TCRdb analysed the reads with MiXCR anew, one entry per CDR3 protein. The sample holds 95,000 to 100,000 distinct CDR3 sequences, roughly 20% seen once. Time point here: after trial treatment. Treatment indicated: LDRT plus nivolumab, ipilimumab, low-dose cyclophosphamide and aspirin (RACIN trial). Sequences were derived from PBMCs, sampled after low-dose radiotherapy plus immunotherapy. These receptor sequences come from a male donor with prostate cancer.

This clonotype was detected ten times or more. CDR3 bases: TGTGCCAGCAGCTTGAGGGCCGGGACAGGGTCGGACAATGAGCAGTTCTTC. It codes for CASSLRAGTGSDNEQFF. The V gene is TRBV7-2, the J gene TRBJ2-1; 9 nucleotides agree with TRBD1. Trimming took 3 bases from V and 5 from J; bases not matched to a gene: 11. The CDR3 is 17 residues long. The germline V gene encodes CDR1 SGHTA and CDR2 FQGNSA.

This chain links TRBV7-3 with TRBJ2-5; unclear D gene. Germline lookup yields CDR1 SGHTA and CDR2 FQGTGA. The CDR3 length is 14 residues. V lost 0 bases, J lost 3 bases, and 8 bases lay in between. CDR3 region: CASSLTGPEETQYF. The DNA for the CDR3 is TGTGCCAGCAGCTTAACAGGTCCCGAAGAGACCCAGTACTTC.

This clonotype was detected ten times or more. V and J are TRBV10-3 and TRBJ1-2; D perhaps matches TRBD1 (6 bases). V lost 2 bases and J 3 bases, leaving 10 bases between the germline ends. Germline values: CDR1 ENHRY, CDR2 SYGVKD. The CDR3 runs to 14 residues. The CDR3 protein is CAISEGNRDYGYTF. CDR3 bases: TGTGCCATCAGTGAGGGGAACAGGGACTATGGCTACACCTTC.

This clonotype appeared many times. The DNA of the CDR3 is TGTGCCAGCAGCTTCCCGGGGGGATACGAGCAGTACTTC. Its protein product is CASSFPGGYEQYF. The chain is built from TRBV5-5 and TRBJ2-7; 7 positions match TRBD2. Germline assignment: CDR1 SGHKS and CDR2 YYEKEE (reference sequence). The CDR3 covers 13 residues. J lost 4 bases, V lost 2 bases, and 3 bases had no gene match.

This clonotype occurred many times. The V gene is TRBV7-8, the J gene TRBJ2-3, with D possibly matching TRBD2 (5 bases). V was clipped by 2 bases and J by 8 bases, with 14 bases between them. This CDR3 is built from 14 residues. CDR1 is SGHVS, CDR2 FQNEAQ, per germline. The CDR3 protein is CASSLSGSRGTQYF. In DNA form, the CDR3 reads TGTGCCAGCAGCTTATCCGGGTCTCGGGGTACGCAGTATTTT.

This clonotype has a single count. This rearrangement joins TRBV14 to TRBJ1-6; D ambiguous. From germline, CDR1 is SGHDN and CDR2 FVKESK. V lost 0 bases, J lost 11 bases, and 17 bases lay in between. This CDR3 contains 16 residues. The CDR3 loop reads CASSQDPIKGSPPLHF. CDR3 nucleotide sequence: TGTGCCAGCAGCCAAGATCCAATCAAGGGATCGCCACCCCTCCACTTT.

This clonotype was recorded at least ten times. The gene calls are TRBV20-1 and TRBJ1-5; tentative D call: TRBD1 (6 bases). In germline, CDR1 is DFQATT, CDR2 SNEGSKA (reference sequence). V was trimmed by 5 bases and J by 5 bases, leaving 19 bases between them. There are 15 residues in the CDR3. CDR3 residues: CSAGGGKGLDQPQHF. CDR3 nucleotide sequence: TGCAGTGCTGGGGGGGGCAAGGGCTTGGATCAGCCCCAGCATTTT.

This clonotype was seen repeatedly, ten times or more. This chain links TRBV12-3 or TRBV12-4 with TRBJ1-5; TRBD1 agrees at 8 bases. The length of the CDR3 is 13 residues. With V trimmed by 5 bases and J by 7 bases, 4 bases remained unmatched. The CDR3: CASSAGGLQPQHF. The CDR3, as DNA: TGTGCCAGCAGTGCAGGGGGCTTGCAGCCCCAGCATTTT.

This clonotype came up many times. The chain is built from TRBV5-1 and TRBJ2-1; 9 bases are a match to TRBD2. Germline loops: CDR1 SGHRS, CDR2 YFSETQ. V lost 0 bases, J lost 10 bases, and 8 bases stayed unmatched. There are 15 residues in the CDR3. The CDR3 DNA sequence: TGCGCCAGCAGCTTGGGGCGGGGGGGCGCGGACGAGCAGTTCTTC. Translation gives CASSLGRGGADEQFF.

Details on this clonotype: A clone one base away is much larger, so this may be a read error. V gene TRBV7-6 combines with J gene TRBJ2-7; no firm D call. In germline, CDR1 is SGHVS, CDR2 FNYEAQ. Trimming took off 6 bases at V and 2 bases at J, with 11 bases between the two ends. The length of the CDR3 is 13 residues. Here the CDR3 DNA reads TGTGCCAGCAGTGATTCGTCCACCTACGAGCAGTACTTC. It codes for CASSDSSTYEQYF.

Worth noting for this clonotype: This probably arose from a read error, given a far larger clone one base away. CDR3 DNA sequence: TGTGCCAGCAGATACTCAGGGTTTAGTTCACCCCTCCACTTT. Its protein is CASRYSGFSSPLHF. V gene TRBV6-2 or TRBV6-3 combines with J gene TRBJ1-6; a possible D gene is TRBD1 (5 bases). The germline CDR1 and CDR2 sequences are MNHEY and SVGEGT. The CDR3 is 14 residues long.

V usage is TRBV11-2 and J usage is TRBJ2-7; D not resolved. Trimming took 3 bases from V and 4 from J, leaving 7 bases between them. Germline assignment: CDR1 SGHAT and CDR2 FQNNGV. The length of the CDR3 is 12 residues. The CDR3 region has the DNA TGTGCCAGCAGCTTGACACAATACGAGCAGTACTTC. It yields the protein CASSLTQYEQYF.

As regards this clonotype: This likely reflects a read error, since a far larger clone is one base away. V usage is TRBV5-3 and J usage is TRBJ2-4, with unresolved D. TRBV5-3 is classed as an ORF, of uncertain function. The CDR3 length is 16 residues. CDR3 DNA sequence: TGTGCCAGCAGCTCGGCCCCCCGTCTAGCCAAAAACATTCAGTACTTC. Its protein product is CASSSAPRLAKNIQYF.

V gene TRBV28 combines with J gene TRBJ1-5; D possibly corresponds to TRBD1 (6 bases). The CDR3 spans 14 residues. The germline V gene encodes CDR1 MDHEN and CDR2 SYDVKM. The V end lost 6 bases, the J end lost 9 bases, and 18 bases lay between the germline ends. The CDR3 region is CASSPGQIWGPQHF. DNA of the CDR3: TGTGCCAGCAGCCCCGGACAGATCTGGGGGCCCCAGCATTTT.

This clonotype was found many times. V usage is TRBV5-1 and J usage is TRBJ2-5; no definite D call. V was pared by 3 bases and J by 2 bases, with 8 bases between. Germline values: CDR1 SGHRS, CDR2 YFSETQ. The CDR3 extends over 13 amino acids. CDR3 DNA: TGCGCCAGCAGCTACAATAGGCAAGAGACCCAGTACTTC. Residues: CASSYNRQETQYF. Combining the CDR3 with reference TRBV5-1 and TRBJ2-5 gives the whole variable domain KAGVTQTPRYLIKTRGQQVTLSCSPISGHRSVSWYQQTPGQGLQFLFEYFSETQRNKGNFPGRFSGRQFSNSRSEMNVSTLELGDSALYLCASSYNRQETQYFGPGTRLLVL.

This clonotype was seen many times. The CDR3 DNA is TGCGCCAGCAGCGACAGGGATGCAGATACGCAGTATTTT. It encodes CASSDRDADTQYF. The chain employs TRBV5-1 and TRBJ2-3; 7 bases align to TRBD1. Germline trimming cut 4 bases from V and 4 bases from J; bases unmatched to any gene: 3. There are 13 residues in the CDR3. Germline V lookup: CDR1 SGHRS, CDR2 YFSETQ.